The 21 T cell receptor beta chains below come from one sample, sequenced in a study of T cell responses to AZD1222 COVID-19 vaccine. Clones were sequenced by immunoSEQ multiplex PCR, and TCRdb holds only the in-frame ones, with some missing. Among roughly 100,000 clones listed, about 90% were seen once. The material sequenced was peripheral blood, taken on day 0 of AZD1222 vaccination. These receptors originate from an adult in good health.

This chain links TRBV19 with TRBJ2-7, with 8 positions matching TRBD2. CDR3 length: 13 amino acids. The germline V gene encodes CDR1 LNHDA and CDR2 SQIVND (reference sequence). The ends lost 5 bases at V and 6 bases at J; junction bases unmatched: 6. The CDR3 spells CASSAGTSVEQYF. The CDR3 nucleotides are TGTGCCAGTAGTGCGGGGACTAGTGTCGAGCAGTACTTC.

This clone occurred once. This chain uses TRBV27 with TRBJ2-7; unclear D gene. With 6 bases removed from V and 0 bases from J, the gap between germline ends came to 18 bases. The germline V gene encodes CDR1 MNHEY and CDR2 SMNVEV (reference sequence). This CDR3 comprises 16 residues. The DNA for the CDR3 is TGTGCCAGCAGGCGGCTATACTACCGCTCCTCCTACGAGCAGTACTTC. Encoded protein: CASRRLYYRSSYEQYF.

The J gene is TRBJ1-1, the V gene TRBV30, with D perhaps TRBD1 (5 bases). V was cut by 0 bases and J by 4 bases, with 9 bases left in between. This CDR3 region has 13 residues. CDR1 and CDR2 from the germline V gene are GTSNPN and SVGIG (reference sequence). The CDR3 spells CAWSVMGPTEAFF. CDR3 DNA sequence: TGTGCCTGGAGTGTAATGGGGCCCACTGAAGCTTTCTTT.

The chain carries TRBV3-1 (or the pseudogene TRBV3-2) and TRBJ1-2; weak D call: TRBD1 (5 bases). Germline loops: CDR1 LGHDT, CDR2 YNNKEL (reference sequence). V was trimmed by 4 bases and J by 8 bases, leaving 14 bases between them. This CDR3 contains 13 residues. CDR3 nucleotides: TGTGCCAGCAGCCGACCCGGTAGACAGGGCTACACCTTC. It specifies CASSRPGRQGYTF.

The chain couples TRBV10-3 to TRBJ1-5, with D perhaps matching TRBD1 (5 bases). Per the germline V gene, CDR1 is ENHRY and CDR2 is SYGVKD. CDR3 length: 17 residues. Trimming removed 2 bases from V and 0 bases from J, with 14 bases in between. CDR3 DNA: TGTGCCATCAGTGAGAGGGAAGACAGCTATAGCAATCAGCCCCAGCATTTT. Protein product: CAISEREDSYSNQPQHF.

V gene TRBV15 combines with J gene TRBJ2-7; the D is unclear. Trimming left V 1 base short and J 0 bases short, with 10 bases between. The CDR3 covers 15 residues. CDR1 LNHNV and CDR2 YYDKDF come from the germline V gene (reference sequence). The CDR3 reads CATSRVGISSYEQYF. Here the CDR3 DNA reads TGTGCCACCAGCAGAGTAGGGATAAGCTCCTACGAGCAGTACTTC.

The rearrangement uses TRBV10-1 and TRBJ1-6, with TRBD1 as a possible D gene (5 bases). V gave up 3 bases and J gave up 10 bases, with 10 bases separating them. The CDR3 is made up of 13 amino acids. CDR1 WNHNN and CDR2 SYGVQD come from the germline V gene (reference sequence). CDR3 nucleotides: TGCGCCAGCAGTGACGGTGGGGGGTCACCCCTCCACTTT. As protein: CASSDGGGSPLHF.

J is TRBJ2-1 and V is TRBV3-1 (or the pseudogene TRBV3-2); no clear D gene. With 1 base removed from V and 5 bases from J, the gap between germline ends came to 12 bases. There are 15 residues in the CDR3. Per the germline V gene, CDR1 is LGHDT and CDR2 is YNNKEL (reference sequence). The CDR3 loop reads CASSQGQFTHNEQFF. The CDR3 DNA is TGTGCCAGCAGCCAAGGGCAGTTCACACACAATGAGCAGTTCTTC.

V is TRBV5-1 and J is TRBJ1-1, with a tentative D call TRBD1 (6 bases). This CDR3 contains 16 residues. CDR1 is SGHRS and CDR2 is YFSETQ in the germline V gene. V shed 4 bases and J shed 0 bases, with 16 bases lying between them. This chain's CDR3 is CASSGFGGRLNTEAFF. DNA of the CDR3: TGCGCCAGCAGCGGCTTCGGGGGCCGGTTGAACACTGAAGCTTTCTTT.

J is TRBJ1-4 and V is TRBV9; perhaps TRBD1 as D (5 bases). The CDR3 is 15 amino acids. Germline CDR1 SGDLS, CDR2 YYNGEE. The germline V and J ends were trimmed by 3 bases and 0 bases, with 9 bases remaining between them. The CDR3 sequence: CASSDSGSTNEKLFF. The CDR3 region has the DNA TGTGCCAGCAGCGACTCAGGGTCAACTAATGAAAAACTGTTTTTT.

This chain uses TRBV29-1 with TRBJ1-6; a weak D match, TRBD1 (6 bases). Trimming removed 4 bases at V and 10 bases at J, with 14 bases between. Germline lookup yields CDR1 SQVTM and CDR2 ANQGSEA. The CDR3 loop spans 13 amino acids. The CDR3 nucleotides read TGCAGCGTTGGGCCAGGGGTAGGATCACCCCTCCACTTT. Translated, it gives CSVGPGVGSPLHF.

The genes are TRBV28 and TRBJ2-3; 9 bases line up with TRBD2. The ends lost 3 bases at V and 2 bases at J; junction bases unmatched: 3. Germline lookup yields CDR1 MDHEN and CDR2 SYDVKM. CDR3 length equals 15 residues. In nucleotides, the CDR3 is TGTGCCAGCAGTTTGCCTAGCGGGGCCACAGATACGCAGTATTTT. Translating gives CASSLPSGATDTQYF.

The gene calls are TRBV7-9 and TRBJ2-3; 8 nucleotides agree with TRBD2. The length of the CDR3 is 16 residues. Germline CDR1 SEHNR, CDR2 FQNEAQ (reference sequence). With 0 bases clipped from V and 3 bases from J, the junction kept 5 bases outside the gene matches. The CDR3 DNA reads as TGTGCCAGCAGCTTAGCGAGCGGGAGACGGACAGATACGCAGTATTTT. As protein: CASSLASGRRTDTQYF.

The chain combines TRBV19 with TRBJ2-1; 7 nucleotides align to TRBD2. The germline V gene has CDR1 LNHDA and CDR2 SQIVND (reference sequence). V shed 8 bases and J 4 bases; nucleotides not matched to a gene: 11. The CDR3 runs to 15 residues. This CDR3 reads CASDTGTTRYNEQFF. In nucleotides, the CDR3 is TGTGCCAGTGACACCGGGACTACCCGTTACAATGAGCAGTTCTTC.

CDR3 DNA sequence: TGTGCCACCAGTGATCACCGGGACAACTCTGGAAACACCATATATTTT. It yields the protein CATSDHRDNSGNTIYF. This rearrangement joins TRBV24-1 to TRBJ1-3; TRBD1 might be the D (6 bases). Trimming took 3 bases from V and 0 from J, leaving 11 bases between them. The CDR3 extends over 16 amino acids. Germline CDR1 is KGHDR and CDR2 is SFDVKD.

About this clone: A junction boundary mismatches the germline segment, possibly from a read error. The chain has TRBV7-7 and TRBJ2-1, with D possibly matching TRBD1 (6 bases). Germline V gene sequence: CDR1 SSHAT, CDR2 FNYEAQ (reference sequence). The CDR3 contains 16 residues. The CDR3 sequence is CASSPGADSSYNEQFF. CDR3 in DNA: TGTGCTAGCAGCCCCGGAGCGGACAGCTCCTACAATGAGCAGTTCTTC.

The rearrangement uses TRBV6-5 and TRBJ1-1; D uncertain. V was trimmed by 5 bases and J by 1 base, leaving 5 bases between them. The CDR3 contains 12 residues. Germline V gene sequence: CDR1 MNHEY, CDR2 SVGAGI. CDR3 in DNA: TGTGCCAGCAGTAACCGGAACACTGAAGCTTTCTTT. Translating it yields CASSNRNTEAFF.

The chain combines TRBV2 with TRBJ1-2, with a possible D match to TRBD1 (5 bases). V dropped 6 bases and J dropped 0 bases, with 14 bases sitting between them. Germline values: CDR1 SNHLY, CDR2 FYNNEI. The CDR3 totals 15 residues. The CDR3 sequence is CASRPRDQTNYGYTF. The CDR3 nucleotides read TGTGCCAGCAGACCCCGGGACCAAACTAACTATGGCTACACCTTC.

This sequence joins TRBV5-6 and TRBJ1-5; D unclear. The V end lost 0 bases, the J end lost 0 bases, and 4 bases lay between the germline ends. Germline V gene sequence: CDR1 SGHDT, CDR2 YYEEEE. This CDR3 has 14 residues. The chain's CDR3 is CASSLGSSNQPQHF. Written as DNA, the CDR3 is TGTGCCAGCAGCTTGGGTAGTAGCAATCAGCCCCAGCATTTT.

The J gene is TRBJ1-2, the V gene TRBV5-6; D perhaps matches TRBD1 (6 bases). The germline V and J ends were trimmed by 1 base and 4 bases, with 14 bases remaining between them. Looked up from germline, CDR1 is SGHDT and CDR2 is YYEEEE. There are 15 residues in the CDR3. The CDR3 loop reads CASSLSGTGSYGYTF. CDR3 in DNA: TGTGCCAGCAGCTTGAGTGGAACAGGGAGCTATGGCTACACCTTC.

The chain recombines TRBV9 with TRBJ2-1, with 11 bases lining up with TRBD2. Germline V gene data show CDR1 as SGDLS and CDR2 as YYNGEE. This CDR3 has 17 residues. V gave up 0 bases and J gave up 5 bases; unmatched junction bases: 7. The CDR3 bases are TGTGCCAGCAGCGTAGCGGTGGGACTAGCGGCTCACAATGAGCAGTTCTTC. Amino acids: CASSVAVGLAAHNEQFF.